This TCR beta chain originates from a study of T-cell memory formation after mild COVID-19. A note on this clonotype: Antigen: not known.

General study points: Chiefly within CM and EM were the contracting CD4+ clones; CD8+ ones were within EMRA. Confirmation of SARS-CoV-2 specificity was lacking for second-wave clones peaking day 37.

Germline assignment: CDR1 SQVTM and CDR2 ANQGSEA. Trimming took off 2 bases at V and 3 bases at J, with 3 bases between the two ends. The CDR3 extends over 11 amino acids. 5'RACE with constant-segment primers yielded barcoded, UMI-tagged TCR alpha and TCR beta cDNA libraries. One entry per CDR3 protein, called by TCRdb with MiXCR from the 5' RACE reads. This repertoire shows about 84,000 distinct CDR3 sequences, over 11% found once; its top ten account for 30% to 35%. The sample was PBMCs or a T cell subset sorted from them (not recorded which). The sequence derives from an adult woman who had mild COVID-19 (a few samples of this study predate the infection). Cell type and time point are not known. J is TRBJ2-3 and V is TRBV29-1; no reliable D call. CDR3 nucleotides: TGCAGCGTTGAAAGGACAGATACGCAGTATTTT. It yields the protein CSVERTDTQYF.